This T cell receptor beta chain was retrieved from a study of circulating CD8 cells and anti-PD-1 response in melanoma. Sorting of live CD3+CD8+TCRalphabeta+ cells by PD-1 and/or TIGIT gave four subsets. There are a few counts of this clonotype. The QIAseq Immune Repertoire TCR panel built the libraries from roughly 16 ng of total RNA. TCRdb re-analysed the reads in MiXCR, keeping a single row per CDR3 protein. The table includes about 210 distinct CDR3 sequences, 7% to 8.5% detected once. This receptor was obtained from a human donor with melanoma. The sequencing here drew on CD8+ T cells from PBMCs, taken at baseline or after one month of anti-PD-1 therapy (not recorded which).

CDR3 residues: CASSLARVPVETQYF. CDR3 coding DNA: TGTGCCAGCAGCTTAGCGCGGGTTCCGGTAGAGACCCAGTACTTC. The chain uses TRBV7-6 and TRBJ2-5, with D possibly TRBD2 on 5 matching bases. CDR3 length: 15 residues. Looked up from germline, CDR1 is SGHVS and CDR2 is FNYEAQ. Trimming pared 0 bases from V and 4 bases from J, leaving 12 bases between.